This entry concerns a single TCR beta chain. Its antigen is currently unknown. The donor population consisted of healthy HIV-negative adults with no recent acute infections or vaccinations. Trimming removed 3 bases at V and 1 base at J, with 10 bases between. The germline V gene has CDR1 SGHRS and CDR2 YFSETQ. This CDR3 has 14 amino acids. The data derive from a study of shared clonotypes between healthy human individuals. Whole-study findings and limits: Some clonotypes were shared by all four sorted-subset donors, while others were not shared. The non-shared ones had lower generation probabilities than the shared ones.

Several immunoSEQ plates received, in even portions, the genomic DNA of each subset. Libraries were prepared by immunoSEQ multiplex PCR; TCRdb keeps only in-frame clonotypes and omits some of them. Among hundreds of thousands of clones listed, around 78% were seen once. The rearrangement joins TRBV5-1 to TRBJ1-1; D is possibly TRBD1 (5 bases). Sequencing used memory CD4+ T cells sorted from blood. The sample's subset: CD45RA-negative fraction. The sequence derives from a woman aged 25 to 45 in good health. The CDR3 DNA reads TGCGCCAGCAGCTCTCGGGGGAAGAACACTGAAGCTTTCTTT. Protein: CASSSRGKNTEAFF.